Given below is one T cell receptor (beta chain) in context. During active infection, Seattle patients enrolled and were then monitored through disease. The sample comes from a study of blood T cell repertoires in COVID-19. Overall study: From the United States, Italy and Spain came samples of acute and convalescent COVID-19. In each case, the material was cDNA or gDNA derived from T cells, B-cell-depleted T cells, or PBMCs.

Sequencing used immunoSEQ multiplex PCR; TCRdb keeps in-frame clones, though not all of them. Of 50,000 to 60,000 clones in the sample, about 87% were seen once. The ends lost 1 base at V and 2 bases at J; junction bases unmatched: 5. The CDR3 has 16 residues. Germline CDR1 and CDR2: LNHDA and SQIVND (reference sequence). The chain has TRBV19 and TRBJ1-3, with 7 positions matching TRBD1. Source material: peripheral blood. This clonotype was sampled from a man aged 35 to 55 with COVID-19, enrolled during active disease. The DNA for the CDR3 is TGTGCCAGTAGTATAGCACAGGGGATAACTGGAAACACCATATATTTT. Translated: CASSIAQGITGNTIYF.